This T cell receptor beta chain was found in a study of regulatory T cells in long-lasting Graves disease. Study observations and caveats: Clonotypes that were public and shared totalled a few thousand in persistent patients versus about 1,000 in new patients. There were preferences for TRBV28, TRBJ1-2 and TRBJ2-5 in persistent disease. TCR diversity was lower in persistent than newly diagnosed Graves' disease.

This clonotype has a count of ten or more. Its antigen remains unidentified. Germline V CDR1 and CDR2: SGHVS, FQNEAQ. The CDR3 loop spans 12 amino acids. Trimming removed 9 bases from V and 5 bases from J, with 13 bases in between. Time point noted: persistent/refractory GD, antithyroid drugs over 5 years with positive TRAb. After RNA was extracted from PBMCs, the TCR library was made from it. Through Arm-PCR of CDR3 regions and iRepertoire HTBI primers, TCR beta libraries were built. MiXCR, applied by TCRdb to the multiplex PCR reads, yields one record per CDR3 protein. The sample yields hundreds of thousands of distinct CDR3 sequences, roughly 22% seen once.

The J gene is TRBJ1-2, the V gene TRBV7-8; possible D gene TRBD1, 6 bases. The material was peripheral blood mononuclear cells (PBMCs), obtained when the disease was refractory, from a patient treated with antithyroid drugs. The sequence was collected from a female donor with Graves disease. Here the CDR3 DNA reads TGTGCCAGAAGGACAGTAAAGTATGGCTACACCTTC. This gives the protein CARRTVKYGYTF.